The 27 T cell receptor beta chains below come from one sample, sequenced in a study of control samples from healthy donors and cancer patients. Repertoires were generated with immunoSEQ multiplex PCR, while TCRdb's copy carries only in-frame clones and drops some. This table holds 17,000 or so clones, 70% to 90% found once. The sample consisted of PBMCs. The receptors originated from a man aged 55 to 70 with head and neck cancer.

The rearrangement links TRBV10-3 to TRBJ2-7, with D perhaps assigned TRBD1 or TRBD2 (5 bases each). The CDR3 contains 13 residues. Per germline, CDR1 ENHRY and CDR2 SYGVKD. Deletions cut 3 bases from V and 7 bases from J, with 13 bases between. DNA for the CDR3: TGTGCCATCAGTGACAGGGACCAAGGGGAGCAGTACTTC. Protein sequence: CAISDRDQGEQYF.

V is TRBV6-6 and J is TRBJ1-4, with 8 bases fitting TRBD1. Germline V CDR1 and CDR2: MNHNY, SVGAGI (reference sequence). The junction had 7 bases not matched to a gene; V was cut back by 6 bases and J by 7 bases. This CDR3 has 14 amino acids. The CDR3 sequence is CASRAGGRGEKLFF. The CDR3 nucleotides are TGTGCCAGCAGAGCAGGGGGCCGTGGTGAAAAACTGTTTTTT.

The gene calls are TRBV5-1 and TRBJ2-1, with 8 bases lining up with TRBD2. V trimming: 4 bases; J trimming: 6 bases; junction bases outside the gene matches: 9. The CDR3 has 15 residues. CDR1 is SGHRS and CDR2 is YFSETQ in the germline V gene. In DNA form, the CDR3 reads TGCGCCAGCAGCAAACCGACTAGCGAAACCAATGAGCAGTTCTTC. It encodes CASSKPTSETNEQFF.

This rearrangement joins TRBV2 to TRBJ2-1, with TRBD2 identical over 13 bases. Per the germline V gene, CDR1 is SNHLY and CDR2 is FYNNEI. The ends lost 7 bases at V and 7 bases at J; junction bases unmatched: 16. There are 18 residues in the CDR3. The CDR3 here is CASKGRLAGGRSGNEQFF. Here the CDR3 DNA reads TGTGCCAGCAAGGGGAGACTAGCGGGGGGCCGCTCGGGGAATGAGCAGTTCTTC.

The chain recombines TRBV6-5 with TRBJ2-2, with 9 nucleotides matching TRBD1. This CDR3 has 15 residues. Per the germline V gene, CDR1 is MNHEY and CDR2 is SVGAGI. V lost 7 bases, J lost 5 bases, and 8 bases stayed unmatched. The CDR3 loop reads CASILTGGQTGELFF. In nucleotides, the CDR3 is TGTGCCAGCATTTTGACAGGGGGTCAAACCGGGGAGCTGTTTTTT.

This chain links TRBV9 with TRBJ2-3, with no clear D. CDR1 and CDR2 from the germline V gene are SGDLS and YYNGEE. The V end was cut by 0 bases, the J end by 6 bases, with 11 bases between. There are 14 residues in the CDR3. DNA of the CDR3: TGTGCCAGCAGCGTAGGGGGTGGCGCCGATACGCAGTATTTT. It specifies CASSVGGGADTQYF.

The gene calls are TRBV5-1 and TRBJ1-1, with a weak D call TRBD1 (5 bases). The germline CDR1 and CDR2 sequences are SGHRS and YFSETQ. The CDR3 consists of 16 residues. Trimming took off 0 bases at V and 3 bases at J, with 15 bases between the two ends. CDR3: CASSLGHGGGDTEAFF. The DNA of the CDR3 is TGCGCCAGCAGCTTGGGGCACGGGGGTGGAGACACTGAAGCTTTCTTT.

To note about this clone: A junction boundary mismatches the germline segment, possibly from a read error. The genes are TRBV3-1 (or the pseudogene TRBV3-2) and TRBJ1-4; D is possibly TRBD1 (5 bases). The CDR3 is 16 amino acids. Per germline, CDR1 LGHDT and CDR2 YNNKEL (reference sequence). This CDR3 reads CASTQREGLTNEKLFF. Here the CDR3 DNA reads TGTGCCAGCACCCAAAGGGAGGGGCTCACTAATGAAAAACTGTTTTTT.

This chain connects TRBV27 to TRBJ2-2, with D uncertain. Germline assignment: CDR1 MNHEY and CDR2 SMNVEV (reference sequence). Trimming pared 5 bases from V and 5 bases from J, leaving 12 bases between. The CDR3 totals 14 residues. The CDR3 spells CASSPGMGTGELFF. The CDR3, as DNA: TGTGCCAGCAGTCCTGGTATGGGGACCGGGGAGCTGTTTTTT.

This clone has a handful of counts. This chain links TRBV15 with TRBJ2-1, with D possibly matching TRBD2 (5 bases). The CDR3 has 13 residues. The V gene lost 0 bases and the J gene lost 7 bases, with 7 bases spanning the gap. Germline V gives CDR1 LNHNV, CDR2 YYDKDF (reference sequence). As DNA, the CDR3 is TGTGCCACCAGCAGAGATTGGGAGAATGAGCAGTTCTTC. Its protein product is CATSRDWENEQFF.

The gene calls are TRBV19 and TRBJ2-2, with 12 bases that match TRBD2. Germline CDR1 reads LNHDA; CDR2 reads SQIVND (reference sequence). The CDR3 contains 18 residues. With 7 bases clipped from V and 7 bases from J, the junction kept 16 bases outside the gene matches. CDR3 sequence: CASTPSSGGAGARGELFF. The CDR3 bases are TGTGCCAGTACCCCCTCTAGCGGGGGGGCCGGGGCCCGCGGGGAGCTGTTTTTT.

The sample holds a few counts of this clone. V is TRBV11-2 and J is TRBJ1-2; D unresolved. The CDR3 is made up of 13 amino acids. Trimming stripped 5 bases from V and 6 bases from J, with 13 bases between. Germline V lookup: CDR1 SGHAT, CDR2 FQNNGV. The CDR3 coding sequence is TGTGCCAGCAGCCGTCCAGGAGGCGATGGCTACACCTTC. It encodes CASSRPGGDGYTF.

This clone is medium-sized within its sample. This chain links TRBV3-1 (or the pseudogene TRBV3-2) with TRBJ1-1; D unresolved. Trimming removed 4 bases at V and 0 bases at J, with 18 bases between. Germline lookup yields CDR1 LGHDT and CDR2 YNNKEL (reference sequence). This CDR3 has 17 residues. The CDR3 DNA reads as TGTGCCAGCAGCCGAGGTGTGGCAGAAATCATGAACACTGAAGCTTTCTTT. Its protein product is CASSRGVAEIMNTEAFF.

The V call is TRBV27, the J call TRBJ2-7; the match to TRBD1 covers 8 bases. CDR3 length: 13 residues. The germline V gene encodes CDR1 MNHEY and CDR2 SMNVEV (reference sequence). The trim removed 7 bases at V and 4 bases at J, leaving 6 bases unmatched. DNA of the CDR3: TGTGCCAGCACGAGGACAGGGAAATACGAGCAGTACTTC. Encoded protein: CASTRTGKYEQYF.

This chain uses TRBV5-1 with TRBJ2-7, with 10 bases lining up with TRBD1. V lost 2 bases to trimming and J lost 7 bases; unmatched junction nucleotides: 6. Germline CDR1 reads SGHRS; CDR2 reads YFSETQ. This CDR3 is built from 14 residues. CDR3 amino acids: CASSFSGTGDEQYF. CDR3 DNA sequence: TGCGCCAGCAGCTTCTCCGGGACAGGGGATGAGCAGTACTTC.

V usage is TRBV12-5 and J usage is TRBJ1-1; D unresolved. V lost 6 bases and J lost 5, with 22 bases in between. Germline-derived CDR1 and CDR2 are LGHNT and FRNRAP. CDR3 length: 16 residues. CDR3 sequence (DNA): TGTGCTAGTGGCCAGGCCACGGGCACCCTAGGAACTGAAGCTTTCTTT. Translating it yields CASGQATGTLGTEAFF.

The rearrangement uses TRBV10-3 and TRBJ2-7, with D possibly being TRBD1 (5 bases). This CDR3 is built from 13 residues. Between the trimmed V and J ends, which lost 4 bases and 2 bases, there was a span of 9 bases. CDR1 is ENHRY, CDR2 SYGVKD, per germline. The CDR3 reads CAISGPGTYEQYF. The CDR3, as DNA: TGTGCCATCAGTGGGCCAGGGACCTACGAGCAGTACTTC.

This sequence joins TRBV15 and TRBJ2-5, with no clear D. Germline assignment: CDR1 LNHNV and CDR2 YYDKDF (reference sequence). The CDR3 is made up of 12 amino acids. The V end was cut by 5 bases, the J end by 9 bases, with 13 bases between. CDR3 loop: CATSLETAPQYF. The CDR3 region has the DNA TGTGCCACCAGCCTTGAGACGGCCCCCCAGTACTTC.

The chain uses TRBV9 and TRBJ2-3, with TRBD2 matching over 10 bases. The CDR3 covers 17 residues. Germline V gene lookup returns CDR1 SGDLS and CDR2 YYNGEE. Losses at the gene ends were 0 bases for V and 4 bases for J; bases not matched to a gene: 8. The CDR3 sequence is CASSVGGLAGVADTQYF. In DNA, the CDR3 is TGTGCCAGCAGCGTAGGAGGGCTAGCGGGGGTCGCAGATACGCAGTATTTT.

CDR3 nucleotide sequence: TGTGCCAGCAGCTGGGACAGGGCCAACACCGGGGAGCTGTTTTTT. Protein sequence: CASSWDRANTGELFF. The chain joins TRBV7-2 to TRBJ2-2; 9 bases fit TRBD1. The CDR3 has 15 amino acids. Trimming at V came to 4 bases and at J to 2 bases, leaving 2 bases not matched to a gene. Germline V gene lookup returns CDR1 SGHTA and CDR2 FQGNSA. Complete variable domain (other parts from reference TRBV7-2 and TRBJ2-2): GAGVSQSPSNKVTEKGKDVELRCDPISGHTALYWYRQSLGQGLEFLIYFQGNSAPDKSGLPSDRFSAERTGGSVSTLTIQRTQQEDSAVYLCASSWDRANTGELFFGEGSRLTVL.

CDR3 sequence (DNA): TGCGCCAGCAGCTCGATGCCGCGGGGGGGCCAAGTCGGGGAGCTGTTTTTT. Its translation is CASSSMPRGGQVGELFF. The V gene is TRBV5-1, the J gene TRBJ2-2; 9 nucleotides line up with TRBD2. Trimming at V came to 3 bases and at J to 7 bases, leaving 13 bases not matched to a gene. CDR1 is SGHRS, CDR2 YFSETQ, per germline. CDR3 size: 17 residues.

The V and J genes are TRBV11-2 and TRBJ1-1; D is possibly TRBD1 (5 bases). The CDR3 sequence is 13 residues long. Trimming shortened V by 5 bases and J by 2 bases, and 9 bases separated the two germline ends. Germline values: CDR1 SGHAT, CDR2 FQNNGV. The CDR3 nucleotides are TGTGCCAGCAGCCGACAGTCCAACACTGAAGCTTTCTTT. Protein product: CASSRQSNTEAFF.

The chain carries TRBV9 and TRBJ2-7; weak D call: TRBD2 (6 bases). Germline CDR1 reads SGDLS; CDR2 reads YYNGEE. The CDR3 runs 13 residues. V was trimmed by 1 base and J by 5 bases, leaving 10 bases between them. The CDR3 nucleotides read TGTGCCAGCAGCGTAATATCGGGGGACGAGCAGTACTTC. Its translation is CASSVISGDEQYF.

The gene calls are TRBV29-1 and TRBJ1-6, with D possibly being TRBD1 (6 bases). The germline gives CDR1 SQVTM, CDR2 ANQGSEA. The CDR3 spans 15 residues. Trimming took 6 bases from V and 0 from J, leaving 12 bases between them. The chain's CDR3 is CSVKTGSSYNSPLHF. The CDR3 DNA reads as TGCAGCGTAAAAACAGGGAGCTCCTATAATTCACCCCTCCACTTT.

The gene calls are TRBV19 and TRBJ2-7; TRBD1 matches at 8 bases. V trimming: 7 bases; J trimming: 0 bases; junction bases outside the gene matches: 5. Germline loops: CDR1 LNHDA, CDR2 SQIVND (reference sequence). The CDR3 consists of 14 residues. The CDR3 here is CASTPGTGSYEQYF. CDR3 nucleotide sequence: TGTGCCAGTACCCCCGGGACAGGCTCCTACGAGCAGTACTTC.

The V gene is TRBV5-6, the J gene TRBJ2-7; a weak D match, TRBD1 (6 bases). Trimming removed 6 bases from V and 1 base from J, with 17 bases in between. From germline, CDR1 is SGHDT and CDR2 YYEEEE. The CDR3 is made up of 15 amino acids. The CDR3 DNA is TGTGCCAGCACCCTGGGGGCAGGGCAATCCTACGAGCAGTACTTC. This sequence encodes CASTLGAGQSYEQYF.

The gene calls are TRBV9 and TRBJ2-1, with 7 bases that match TRBD2. This CDR3 spans 14 amino acids. With V trimmed by 4 bases and J by 2 bases, 3 bases remained unmatched. The germline gives CDR1 SGDLS, CDR2 YYNGEE. The CDR3: CASSKGLAYNEQFF. The CDR3 DNA reads as TGTGCCAGCAGCAAAGGACTAGCCTACAATGAGCAGTTCTTC.